The 14 T cell receptor beta chains below all came from one sample that was sequenced in a study of shared clonotypes between healthy human individuals. CD8 cells classed as naive were CD45RO-negative and positively selected for CCR7, excluding terminally differentiated effector memory CD45RA+ cells. Clones were sequenced by immunoSEQ multiplex PCR, and TCRdb holds only the in-frame ones, with some missing. The sample includes approximately 2,200,000 clones, about 92% of them seen just once. Material: naive CD8+ T cells from PBMCs. The receptors stem from a young man in good health. Some clones in this sample may be carry-over from other donors' samples.

This chain joins TRBV10-3 and TRBJ2-2; the D gene is possibly TRBD2 (5 bases). The V end lost 4 bases, the J end lost 0 bases, and 12 bases lay between the germline ends. Germline loops: CDR1 ENHRY, CDR2 SYGVKD. This CDR3 contains 16 residues. The CDR3 sequence: CAISVWETANTGELFF. CDR3 bases: TGTGCCATCAGTGTATGGGAGACGGCGAACACCGGGGAGCTGTTTTTT.

Worth noting for this clone: Different DNA sequences within this sample yield the same CDR3. The chain couples TRBV29-1 to TRBJ2-7, with D possibly called TRBD1 or TRBD2 (5 bases each). The CDR3 spans 12 residues. V lost 6 bases and J 4 bases, leaving 13 bases between the germline ends. Germline V gives CDR1 SQVTM, CDR2 ANQGSEA. This CDR3 is CSVPSGPYEQYF. CDR3 DNA: TGCAGCGTACCCTCGGGACCGTACGAGCAGTACTTC.

J is TRBJ1-5 and V is TRBV27; perhaps TRBD1 as D (5 bases). The CDR3 is 14 amino acids. Germline V gene sequence: CDR1 MNHEY, CDR2 SMNVEV (reference sequence). The ends were cut back, 5 bases at V and 9 bases at J, with 17 bases in the middle. CDR3 in DNA: TGTGCCAGCAGTCCTCCGGGACTGTTTTGGCCCCAGCATTTT. Its translation: CASSPPGLFWPQHF.

The chain is built from TRBV7-6 and TRBJ1-3; no clear D gene. The germline V gene encodes CDR1 SGHVS and CDR2 FNYEAQ. Trimming took 5 bases from V and 0 from J, leaving 11 bases between them. The CDR3 sequence is 15 residues long. DNA for the CDR3: TGTGCCAGCAGCCTAGATATTCTCTCTGGAAACACCATATATTTT. This encodes CASSLDILSGNTIYF.

Note on this clone: Additional DNA sequences in this sample encode the identical CDR3. V usage is TRBV19 and J usage is TRBJ1-1; no clear D gene. Germline V lookup: CDR1 LNHDA, CDR2 SQIVND (reference sequence). V lost 3 bases and J 2 bases, leaving 7 bases between the germline ends. The CDR3 sequence is 13 residues long. The CDR3 reads CASSISPNTEAFF. CDR3 nucleotide sequence: TGTGCCAGTAGTATTAGTCCCAACACTGAAGCTTTCTTT.

The chain couples TRBV11-2 to TRBJ2-3; the D is unclear. This CDR3 contains 17 residues. CDR1 SGHAT and CDR2 FQNNGV come from the germline V gene. The V end was cut by 1 base, the J end by 4 bases, with 18 bases between. This CDR3 reads CASSLASRLGMADTQYF. The CDR3, as DNA: TGTGCCAGCAGCTTAGCCTCCCGACTGGGAATGGCAGATACGCAGTATTTT.

The table lists this clone with a few counts. This chain links TRBV7-9 with TRBJ2-7, with a possible D match to TRBD1 (6 bases). The CDR3 has 13 amino acids. The V and J ends lost 4 bases and 7 bases respectively, with 14 bases between them. Germline-derived CDR1 and CDR2 are SEHNR and FQNEAQ (reference sequence). CDR3 nucleotides: TGTGCCAGCAGCTCACACCGGACAGTAGAGCAGTACTTC. Protein product: CASSSHRTVEQYF.

This chain joins TRBV7-9 and TRBJ2-2; perhaps D is TRBD1 or TRBD2 (5 bases each). Germline V CDR1 and CDR2: SEHNR, FQNEAQ (reference sequence). The CDR3 spans 16 residues. The V and J ends lost 1 base and 3 bases respectively, with 12 bases between them. CDR3 loop: CASSLVGTRDTGELFF. CDR3 in DNA: TGTGCCAGCAGCTTAGTTGGGACCCGGGACACCGGGGAGCTGTTTTTT. Drawing the rest from reference TRBV7-9 and TRBJ2-2, the complete variable domain is DTGVSQNPRHKITKRGQNVTFRCDPISEHNRLYWYRQTLGQGPEFLTYFQNEAQLEKSRLLSDRFSAERPKGSFSTLEIQRTEQGDSAMYLCASSLVGTRDTGELFFGEGSRLTVL.

About this clone itself: Different DNA sequences within this sample yield the same CDR3. The CDR3: CASSSRSYEQYF. The DNA of the CDR3 is TGTGCCAGCAGCTCCCGCTCCTACGAGCAGTACTTC. This sequence joins TRBV7-9 and TRBJ2-7; D remains ambiguous. This CDR3 region has 12 residues. Germline V gives CDR1 SEHNR, CDR2 FQNEAQ (reference sequence). V lost 4 bases and J lost 0, with 4 bases in between.

A remark on this clone: The same CDR3 also results from other DNA sequences found in this sample. The gene calls are TRBV18 and TRBJ2-7; 12 bases match TRBD2. J was trimmed by 0 bases and V by 0 bases; bases with no gene match: 6. The CDR3 covers 18 residues. Germline CDR1 is KGHSH and CDR2 is LQKENI. The CDR3 region is CASSPPRLAGDFSYEQYF. The CDR3 nucleotides are TGTGCCAGCTCACCACCGCGACTAGCGGGAGATTTCTCCTACGAGCAGTACTTC.

In the case of this clone: The sample holds other DNA sequences that translate to the same CDR3. This rearrangement joins TRBV4-1 to TRBJ2-2, with D hard to call. The germline V gene encodes CDR1 MGHRA and CDR2 YSYEKL. V was cut by 2 bases and J by 6 bases, with 1 base left in between. The CDR3 contains 11 residues. CDR3 sequence: CASSQSGELFF. The CDR3 DNA reads TGCGCCAGCAGCCAATCCGGGGAGCTGTTTTTT.

The V gene is TRBV13, the J gene TRBJ2-7; D is unclear. CDR3 size: 15 residues. Trimming left V 4 bases short and J 5 bases short, with 18 bases between. CDR1 and CDR2 (germline): PRHDT, FYEKMQ (reference sequence). For the CDR3, the DNA is TGTGCCAGCAGCTCGCTGACATGGTCGGAGAACGAGCAGTACTTC. Translating gives CASSSLTWSENEQYF. Full variable domain (rest looked up from reference TRBV13 and TRBJ2-7): AAGVIQSPRHLIKEKRETATLKCYPIPRHDTVYWYQQGPGQDPQFLISFYEKMQSDKGSIPDRFSAQQFSDYHSELNMSSLELGDSALYFCASSSLTWSENEQYFGPGTRLTVT.

The genes are TRBV19 and TRBJ2-3, with D tentatively TRBD1 or TRBD2 (5 bases each). Per germline, CDR1 LNHDA and CDR2 SQIVND (reference sequence). With 5 bases removed from V and 5 bases from J, the gap between germline ends came to 11 bases. This CDR3 region has 13 residues. The CDR3 DNA reads TGTGCCAGTAGTGACCGGGACCAAGATACGCAGTATTTT. Protein sequence: CASSDRDQDTQYF. The full variable domain, with the rest looked up from reference TRBV19 and TRBJ2-3, is DGGITQSPKYLFRKEGQNVTLSCEQNLNHDAMYWYRQDPGQGLRLIYYSQIVNDFQKGDIAEGYSVSREKKESFPLTVTSAQKNPTAFYLCASSDRDQDTQYFGPGTRLTVL.

V gene TRBV5-6 combines with J gene TRBJ2-5; D uncertain. Germline V gene data show CDR1 as SGHDT and CDR2 as YYEEEE. This CDR3 region has 14 residues. Trimming cost V 0 bases and J 4 bases, with 10 bases left between them. This chain's CDR3 is CASSLDTGGETQYF. CDR3 DNA sequence: TGTGCCAGCAGCTTGGATACGGGCGGAGAGACCCAGTACTTC.